Sequencing of this T cell receptor (beta chain) was carried out in a study of blood T cell repertoires in COVID-19. At the level of the study: COVID-19 samples collected from the United States, Italy and Spain covered acute and convalescent phases. Sample material is recorded as cDNA or gDNA derived from T cells, B-cell-depleted T cells, or PBMCs.

Germline CDR1 and CDR2: LNHNV and YYDKDF (reference sequence). Trimming stripped 6 bases from V and 5 bases from J, with 13 bases between. This CDR3 is built from 13 residues. Profiled with immunoSEQ multiplex PCR; TCRdb holds only in-frame clones, not every one. The table shows about 190,000 clones, with 70% to 90% occurring only once. This clone was counted a single time. The material sequenced was peripheral blood. The V and J genes are TRBV15 and TRBJ1-1, with D possibly matching TRBD1 (5 bases). The receptor was derived from a human donor in a cohort sampled during active COVID-19. The CDR3 coding sequence is TGTGCCACCAGTTCCCAGGGTAAGACTGAAGCTTTCTTT. Translating it yields CATSSQGKTEAFF.